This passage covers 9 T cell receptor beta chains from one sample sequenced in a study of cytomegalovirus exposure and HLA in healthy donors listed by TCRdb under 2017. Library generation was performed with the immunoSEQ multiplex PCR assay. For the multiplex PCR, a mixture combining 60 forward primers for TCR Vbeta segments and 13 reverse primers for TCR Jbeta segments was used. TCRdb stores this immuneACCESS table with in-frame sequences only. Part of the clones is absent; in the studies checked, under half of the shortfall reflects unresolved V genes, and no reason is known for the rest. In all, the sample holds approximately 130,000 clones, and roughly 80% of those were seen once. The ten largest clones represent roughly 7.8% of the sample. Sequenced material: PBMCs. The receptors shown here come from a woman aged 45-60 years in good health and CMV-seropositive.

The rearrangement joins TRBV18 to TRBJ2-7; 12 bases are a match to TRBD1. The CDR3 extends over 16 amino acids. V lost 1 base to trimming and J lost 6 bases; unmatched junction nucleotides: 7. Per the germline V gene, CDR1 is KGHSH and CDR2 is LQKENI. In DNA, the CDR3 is TGTGCCAGCTCACCACGGGGGGACAGGGGGCGAGTCGAGCAGTACTTC. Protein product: CASSPRGDRGRVEQYF.

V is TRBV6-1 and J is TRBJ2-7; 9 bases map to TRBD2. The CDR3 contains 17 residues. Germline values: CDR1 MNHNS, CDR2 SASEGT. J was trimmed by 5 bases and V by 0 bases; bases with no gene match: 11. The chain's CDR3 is CASSEAHLSGSFHEQYF. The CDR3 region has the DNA TGTGCCAGCAGTGAAGCGCACCTTAGCGGGAGTTTCCACGAGCAGTACTTC.

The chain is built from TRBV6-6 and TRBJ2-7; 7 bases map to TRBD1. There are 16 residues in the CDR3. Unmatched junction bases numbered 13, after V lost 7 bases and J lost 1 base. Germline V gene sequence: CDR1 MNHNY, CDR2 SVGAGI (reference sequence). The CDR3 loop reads CASKTAQDRFSYEQYF. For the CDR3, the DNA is TGTGCCAGCAAAACCGCCCAGGACAGGTTTTCCTACGAGCAGTACTTC.

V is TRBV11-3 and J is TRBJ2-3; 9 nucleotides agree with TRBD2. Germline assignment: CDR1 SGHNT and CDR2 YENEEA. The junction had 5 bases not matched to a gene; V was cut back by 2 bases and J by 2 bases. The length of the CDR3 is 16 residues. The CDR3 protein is CASSLRAGGYTDTQYF. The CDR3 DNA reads TGTGCCAGCAGCTTACGAGCGGGGGGATACACAGATACGCAGTATTTT.

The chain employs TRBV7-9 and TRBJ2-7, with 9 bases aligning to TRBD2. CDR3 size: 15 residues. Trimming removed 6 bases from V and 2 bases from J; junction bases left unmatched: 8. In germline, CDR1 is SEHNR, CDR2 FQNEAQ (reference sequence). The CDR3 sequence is CASSFSGGRTYEQYF. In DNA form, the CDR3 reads TGTGCCAGCAGTTTTAGCGGGGGCCGAACCTACGAGCAGTACTTC.

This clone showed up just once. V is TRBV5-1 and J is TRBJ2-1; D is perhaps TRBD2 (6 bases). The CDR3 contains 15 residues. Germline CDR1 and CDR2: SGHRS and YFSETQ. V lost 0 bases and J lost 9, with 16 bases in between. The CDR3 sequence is CASSLGSTSPIEQFF. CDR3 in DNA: TGCGCCAGCAGCTTGGGTTCTACTAGCCCCATTGAGCAGTTCTTC.

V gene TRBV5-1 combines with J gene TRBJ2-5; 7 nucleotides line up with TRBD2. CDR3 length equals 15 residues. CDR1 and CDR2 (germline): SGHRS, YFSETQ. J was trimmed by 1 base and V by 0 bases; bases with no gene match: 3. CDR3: CASSLEASGQETQYF. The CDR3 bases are TGCGCCAGCAGCTTGGAGGCTAGCGGCCAAGAGACCCAGTACTTC.

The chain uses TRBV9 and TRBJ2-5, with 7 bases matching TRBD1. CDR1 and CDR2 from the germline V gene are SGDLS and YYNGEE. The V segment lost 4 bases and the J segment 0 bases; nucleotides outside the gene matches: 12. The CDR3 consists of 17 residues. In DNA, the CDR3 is TGTGCCAGCAGCAAGAGGCTGACAGGGCTGGACCAAGAGACCCAGTACTTC. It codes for CASSKRLTGLDQETQYF.

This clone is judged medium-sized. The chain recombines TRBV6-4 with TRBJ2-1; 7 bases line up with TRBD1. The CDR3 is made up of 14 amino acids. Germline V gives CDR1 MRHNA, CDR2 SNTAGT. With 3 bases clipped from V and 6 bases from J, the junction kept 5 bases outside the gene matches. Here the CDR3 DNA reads TGTGCCAGCAGTGATGGGACAGTCTCCAATGAGCAGTTCTTC. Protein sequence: CASSDGTVSNEQFF.